This T cell receptor beta chain was sequenced in a study of blood T cell repertoires in COVID-19. Study-level background: T cells, B-cell-depleted T cells, or PBMCs supplied cDNA or gDNA.

Per the study methods: It was from reference gene primer amplification that nucleated cell counts were estimated. Profiling relied on immunoSEQ multiplex PCR, and the TCRdb table lists in-frame clones only, not all of them. The DNA gave D and trimming, while V, J and clone size come from that table. The sample includes about 190,000 clones, less than 85% of them seen just once. The V gene lost 3 bases and the J gene lost 5 bases, with 13 bases spanning the gap. Germline CDR1 reads GTSNPN; CDR2 reads SVGIG (reference sequence). The CDR3 is 13 amino acids. This clone was picked up a small number of times.

This receptor was obtained from a middle-aged man who had recovered from COVID-19. The chain uses TRBV30 and TRBJ1-2; tentative D call: TRBD1 (5 bases). Sequences were obtained from peripheral blood. CDR3 loop: CAWRPGGSYGYTF. CDR3 bases: TGTGCCTGGAGGCCGGGGGGGAGTTATGGCTACACCTTC.